The 7 T cell receptor beta chains reported below all come from one sample, sequenced in a study of T cells in localized non-small cell lung cancer. The protocol was immunoSEQ multiplex PCR, while the TCRdb copy is restricted to in-frame clones and leaves out a portion. The repertoire consists of around 79,000 clones, with around three quarters occurring once and the leading ten covering about a fifth. The sample in question was PBMCs, obtained before any cancer treatment. These receptors were taken from a man between 40 and 69 years old with stage II squamous cell lung carcinoma.

The rearrangement links TRBV10-3 to TRBJ1-4; TRBD1 matches 10 bases. The length of the CDR3 is 13 residues. V dropped 6 bases and J dropped 8; count of bases not matched to a gene: 3. Per germline, CDR1 ENHRY and CDR2 SYGVKD. CDR3 sequence reads: CAIRGQGIEKLFF. The CDR3 DNA is TGTGCCATCAGGGGACAGGGGATCGAAAAACTGTTTTTT.

The rearrangement links TRBV19 to TRBJ1-5; 10 nucleotides match TRBD1. V was clipped by 3 bases and J by 0 bases; unmatched bases: 8. CDR3 length equals 18 residues. The germline gives CDR1 LNHDA, CDR2 SQIVND (reference sequence). CDR3 sequence: CASSIATGGPYSNQPQHF. The CDR3 DNA reads TGTGCCAGTAGTATTGCGACAGGGGGCCCGTATAGCAATCAGCCCCAGCATTTT.

In DNA form, the CDR3 reads TGCGCCAGCAGCTTACGACAGGGGGCGGTTGTGTCCTACGAGCAGTACTTC. The encoded protein is CASSLRQGAVVSYEQYF. The gene calls are TRBV5-1 and TRBJ2-7; TRBD1 matches at 10 bases. The germline CDR1 and CDR2 sequences are SGHRS and YFSETQ. CDR3 size: 17 residues. Trimming took 2 bases from V and 1 from J; bases not matched to a gene: 9.

The rearrangement joins TRBV5-1 to TRBJ1-4; D is unresolved. Trimming left V 4 bases short and J 10 bases short, with 14 bases between. The CDR3 sequence is 13 residues long. Germline loops: CDR1 SGHRS, CDR2 YFSETQ. The CDR3 loop is CASSPGERGKLFF. The DNA of the CDR3 is TGCGCCAGCAGCCCCGGGGAACGAGGAAAACTGTTTTTT.

The chain joins TRBV28 to TRBJ1-5; TRBD1 agrees at 12 bases. The V segment lost 6 bases and the J segment 5 bases; nucleotides outside the gene matches: 8. The CDR3 runs to 16 residues. CDR1 and CDR2 (germline): MDHEN, SYDVKM. CDR3 bases: TGTGCCAGCAGCCCGGGACAGGGGGCGCGGGATCAGCCCCAGCATTTT. This encodes CASSPGQGARDQPQHF.

The J gene is TRBJ2-3, the V gene TRBV5-1; TRBD1 might be the D (6 bases). The CDR3 is made up of 17 amino acids. Germline assignment: CDR1 SGHRS and CDR2 YFSETQ. V was clipped by 4 bases and J by 0 bases, with 18 bases between them. The CDR3: CASSPGRGRLSTDTQYF. The CDR3 DNA reads as TGCGCCAGCAGCCCGGGCAGGGGACGACTTAGCACAGATACGCAGTATTTT.

This chain uses TRBV19 with TRBJ1-5, with D unresolved. The CDR3 is made up of 14 amino acids. Germline V gene sequence: CDR1 LNHDA, CDR2 SQIVND (reference sequence). Trimming removed 1 base from V and 4 bases from J, with 8 bases in between. Here the CDR3 DNA reads TGTGCCAGTAGTATAGTAACAGAAAATCAGCCCCAGCATTTT. This sequence encodes CASSIVTENQPQHF.